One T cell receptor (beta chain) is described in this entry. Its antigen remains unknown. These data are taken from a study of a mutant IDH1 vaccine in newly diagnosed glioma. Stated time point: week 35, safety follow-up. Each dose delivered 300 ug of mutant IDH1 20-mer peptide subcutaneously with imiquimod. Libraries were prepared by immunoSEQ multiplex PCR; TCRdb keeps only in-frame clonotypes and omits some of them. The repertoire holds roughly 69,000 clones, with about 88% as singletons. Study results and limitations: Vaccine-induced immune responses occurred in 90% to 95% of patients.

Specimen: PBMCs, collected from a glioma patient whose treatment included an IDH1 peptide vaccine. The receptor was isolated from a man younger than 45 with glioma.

Here the CDR3 DNA reads TGTGCCAGCAGTGTACCAGGGGGTTTTCAGCCCCAGCATTTT. Protein sequence: CASSVPGGFQPQHF. The chain joins TRBV6-6 to TRBJ1-5, with 7 bases that match TRBD1. CDR1 and CDR2 from the germline V gene are MNHNY and SVGAGI (reference sequence). V shed 5 bases, J shed 6 bases, and the junction held 7 bases outside the gene matches. This CDR3 region has 14 residues.